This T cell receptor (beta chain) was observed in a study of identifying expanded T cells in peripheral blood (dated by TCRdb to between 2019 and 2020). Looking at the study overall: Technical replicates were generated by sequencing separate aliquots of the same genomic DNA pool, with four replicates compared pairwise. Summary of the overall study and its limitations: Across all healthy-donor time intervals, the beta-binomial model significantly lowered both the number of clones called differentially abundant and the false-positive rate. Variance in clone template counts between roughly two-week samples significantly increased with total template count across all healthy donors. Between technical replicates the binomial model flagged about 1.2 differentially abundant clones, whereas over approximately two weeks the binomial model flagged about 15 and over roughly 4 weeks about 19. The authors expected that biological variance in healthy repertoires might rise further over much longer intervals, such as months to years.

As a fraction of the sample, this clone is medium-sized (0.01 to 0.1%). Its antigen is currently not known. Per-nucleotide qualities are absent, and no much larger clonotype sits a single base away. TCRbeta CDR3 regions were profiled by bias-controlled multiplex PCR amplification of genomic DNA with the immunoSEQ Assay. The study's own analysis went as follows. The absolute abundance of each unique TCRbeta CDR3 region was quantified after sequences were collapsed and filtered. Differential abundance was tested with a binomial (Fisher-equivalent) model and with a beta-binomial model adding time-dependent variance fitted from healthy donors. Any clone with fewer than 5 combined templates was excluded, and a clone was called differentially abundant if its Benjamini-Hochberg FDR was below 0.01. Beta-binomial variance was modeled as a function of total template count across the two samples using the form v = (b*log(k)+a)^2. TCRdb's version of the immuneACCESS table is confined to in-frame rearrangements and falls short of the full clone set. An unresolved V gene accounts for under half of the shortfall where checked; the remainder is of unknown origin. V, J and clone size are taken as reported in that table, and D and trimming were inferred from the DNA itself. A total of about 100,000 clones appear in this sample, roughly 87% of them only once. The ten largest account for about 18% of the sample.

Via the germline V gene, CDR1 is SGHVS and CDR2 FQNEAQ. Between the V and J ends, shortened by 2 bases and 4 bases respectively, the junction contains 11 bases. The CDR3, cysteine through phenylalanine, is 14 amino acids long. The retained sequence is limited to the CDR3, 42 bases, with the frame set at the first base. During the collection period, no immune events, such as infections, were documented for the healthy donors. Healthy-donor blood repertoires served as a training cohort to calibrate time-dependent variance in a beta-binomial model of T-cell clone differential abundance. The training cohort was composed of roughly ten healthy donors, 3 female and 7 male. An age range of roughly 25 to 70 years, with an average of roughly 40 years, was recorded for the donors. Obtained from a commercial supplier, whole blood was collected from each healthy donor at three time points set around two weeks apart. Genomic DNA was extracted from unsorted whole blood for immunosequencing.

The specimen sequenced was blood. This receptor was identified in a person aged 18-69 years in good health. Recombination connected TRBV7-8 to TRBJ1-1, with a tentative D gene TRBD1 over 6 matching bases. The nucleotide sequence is TGTGCCAGCAGCTTAATAGGGGGGAGCACTGAAGCTTTCTTT. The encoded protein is CASSLIGGSTEAFF.